Listed here is a single TCR beta chain. Original data processing: Estimation of nucleated cell counts was performed using reference gene primer amplification. Assay: immunoSEQ multiplex PCR; the TCRdb copy retains only in-frame clones and omits some. V and J calls and clone size are copied from that table; D and trimming were computed from the DNA. The sample contains under 250,000 clones, around 85% of which appear only once. The V gene's germline CDR1 is MGHRA and CDR2 YSYEKL. The CDR3 length is 14 residues. The germline V and J ends were trimmed by 1 base and 8 bases, with 14 bases remaining between them. The data belong to a study of blood T cell repertoires in COVID-19. Study-wide context: Specimens from acute and convalescent COVID-19 originated in the United States, Italy and Spain. Sources were T cells, B-cell-depleted T cells, or PBMCs; the material itself was cDNA or gDNA.

The rearrangement uses TRBV4-1 and TRBJ1-1, with D perhaps TRBD1 (6 bases). This receptor was identified in a woman older than 75 with acute or convalescent COVID-19. Sequencing input: peripheral blood. The CDR3 DNA reads TGCGCCAGCAGCCAAGTAGACAGGAGTTTAGAAGCTTTCTTT. Translating it yields CASSQVDRSLEAFF.